This T cell receptor beta chain was identified in a study of shared clonotypes between healthy human individuals. Sorted-subset replicate PCRs used 200 ng of genomic DNA. This amount corresponded to about 30,000 T cell genomes. The repertoire was sequenced with immunoSEQ multiplex PCR; TCRdb's copy has only in-frame clones and lacks some. The sample contains roughly 1,000,000 clones, 75% to 80% of which appear only once. The sequence derives from a man between 18 and 29 years old in good health. Some clones in this sample may be carry-over from other donors' samples. Sequenced input: memory CD4+ T cells from PBMCs. Subset given: CD45RA-negative fraction.

The CDR3 loop reads CASSPGQGKEKLFF. CDR3 DNA: TGTGCCAGCTCCCCCGGACAGGGAAAGGAAAAACTGTTTTTT. V usage is TRBV18 and J usage is TRBJ1-4, with TRBD1 identical over 8 bases. V gave up 6 bases and J gave up 8 bases; unmatched junction bases: 8. CDR1 and CDR2 (germline): KGHSH, LQKENI. CDR3 length: 14 residues.